What follows describes a single T cell receptor delta chain. The translation of this DNA and the TCRdb protein of a much larger clone differ at residue 15, probably owing to a read error; the protein shown here is translated from the DNA. TCRdb reanalysed the multiplex PCR reads via CATT. The sample lists around 50,000 delta-chain clones, about 2% occurring once. This entry comes from a study of γδ T cells in repeated Plasmodium falciparum infection. For the study at large: Malaria-naive adults were infected with P. falciparum NF54 four times over around 600 days.

The TCR was taken from a pool of human donors (malaria-infected and uninfected, not separated). Source material: gamma-delta T cells from blood.

The CDR3 is CAFQGDGGYGGTDKHIF. CDR3 DNA sequence: TGTGCCTTCCAGGGGGATGGGGGATACGGTGGCACCGATAAACACATCTTT. The V segment is TRAV38-2/DV8, and no J call was made; the table's TRDD3 call for D was not verified on the DNA. From germline, CDR1 is TSESDYY and CDR2 QEAYKQQN. This CDR3 region has 17 residues.